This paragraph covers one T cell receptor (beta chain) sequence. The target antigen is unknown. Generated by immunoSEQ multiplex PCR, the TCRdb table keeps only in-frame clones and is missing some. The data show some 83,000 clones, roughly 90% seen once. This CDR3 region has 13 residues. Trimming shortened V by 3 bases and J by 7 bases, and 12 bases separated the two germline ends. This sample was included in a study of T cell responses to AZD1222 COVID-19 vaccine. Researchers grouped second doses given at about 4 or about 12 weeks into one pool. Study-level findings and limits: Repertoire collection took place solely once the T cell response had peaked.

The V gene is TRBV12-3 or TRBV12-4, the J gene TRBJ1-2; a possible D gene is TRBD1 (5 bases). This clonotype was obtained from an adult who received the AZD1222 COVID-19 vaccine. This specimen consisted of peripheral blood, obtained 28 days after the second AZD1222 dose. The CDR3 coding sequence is TGTGCCAGCAGTTTTGTTCGACAGTCTGGCTACACCTTC. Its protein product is CASSFVRQSGYTF.